By proportion, the clone carrying this T cell receptor beta chain is medium-sized. V gave up 4 bases and J gave up 10 bases, with 23 bases separating them. This CDR3 spans 17 amino acids. The germline V gene has CDR1 SEHNR and CDR2 FQNEAQ (reference sequence). The sample comes from a study of early T cells in non-severe SARS-CoV-2 infection. Researchers attached unique molecular identifiers to individual cDNA molecules. A single record per CDR3 protein comes from TCRdb applying MiXCR to the 5' RACE reads. The sample lists 30,000 to 40,000 distinct CDR3 sequences; around 5.1% were seen once. The source material was whole blood, sampled at baseline. The TCR sequence derives from an adult who was a healthcare worker with PCR-confirmed SARS-CoV-2 infection or an uninfected control (not recorded which). The chain joins TRBV7-9 to TRBJ1-6, with D maybe TRBD1 (6 bases). The chain's CDR3 is CASSSHDKQGSGSPLHF. CDR3 nucleotides: TGTGCCAGCAGCTCCCACGATAAACAGGGTTCTGGCTCACCCCTCCACTTT.